This T cell receptor beta chain was sequenced for a study of low-dose radiotherapy and immunotherapy resistance in tumors (dated by TCRdb to the early 2020s). Study-wide context: Cohort 1 received 0.5 Gy per fraction every 2 weeks, with a prescribed total PTV dose of 6.5 Gy. For Cohort 2, the dose was 1 Gy per fraction given every two weeks, adding up to 13 Gy in total across 26 weeks. Nivolumab and ipilimumab were both given intravenously, with nivolumab at a 240 mg flat dose every two weeks and ipilimumab at 1 mg/kg every six weeks. Intravenous cyclophosphamide at 200 mg/m2 was administered every two weeks, one day ahead of each radiation and immunotherapy administration. Aspirin 300 mg was taken orally once daily by patients for four cycles, starting on cycle 1 day 1. Randomization of trial participants into treatment groups was not performed. Eight patients were included in the translational analysis: three from the first dose cohort and the first five from the second dose cohort.

TCRdb lists the instrument as Illumina HiSeq 2500. First-strand cDNA was synthesized using Superscript III and a set of TRAV- and TRBV-specific primers, so that both TCRalpha and TCRbeta chains were covered. TCRs were amplified for around 20 PCR cycles with Phusion, using a constant-region primer paired with the adapter attached to the V primers. The MessageAmp II aRNA Amplification Kit was used to amplify the isolated mRNA, with in vitro transcription run for 16 hours at 37 degrees C. The Dynabeads mRNA DIRECT Purification Kit was used to isolate the mRNA for TCR sequencing. Indexed Illumina adapters were added in a second Phusion PCR of roughly 25 cycles, and the PCR products were purified with AMPure XP beads. The paper's processing steps were these. Using custom Perl scripts, TCR sequences that encoded the same protein were pooled, out-of-frame sequences were dropped, and the abundance of each clonotype was calculated. Any TCR sequence supported by only a single read was excluded from analysis. Among the metrics used to describe the repertoires were Shannon entropy, Gini index, clonality, richness, and the frequency of TCRs shared between repertoires. TCRdb took the public reads, trimmed them with fastp at Q25, ran MiXCR for clone calling and kept in-frame beta chains. Identical CDR3 protein sequences are pooled into one entry, listed with their most common genes and DNA. The V and J calls and clone size are TCRdb's, not the authors'. For this sample the table gives tens of thousands of distinct CDR3 sequences, of which 15% to 20% were detected only once. In total, the top ten clones hold 2.5% to 3% of the sample.

Sample time point, as interpreted from the label and publication: before trial treatment. The donors took part in RACIN, a single-arm, phase I, dose-escalation trial that combined nivolumab, ipilimumab, aspirin, low-dose cyclophosphamide and low-dose radiotherapy. Eligible patients had advanced, TIL-negative solid tumors. This clonotype showed up many times. Which antigen it targets is not known. Qualities for individual bases were not recorded, and no much larger clone is one base off. The sample was PBMCs, taken before treatment. The source of this sequence is a male donor with prostate cancer.

Here is the DNA: TGTGCCAGCAGCTCGTCGGCGGGGGGTGGGGGAGATACGCAGTATTTT. The translation is CASSSSAGGGGDTQYF. Recombination connected TRBV6-5 to TRBJ2-3; 8 nucleotides in the junction match TRBD2. The germline V gene sets CDR1 to MNHEY and CDR2 to SVGAGI. The junction shows trimming of 6 bases on V and 5 bases on J, and the gene matches do not reach 13 bases of it. The CDR3 sequence holds 16 residues, the cysteine and phenylalanine included. Just the 48-base CDR3 DNA is kept, in frame starting at base 1.